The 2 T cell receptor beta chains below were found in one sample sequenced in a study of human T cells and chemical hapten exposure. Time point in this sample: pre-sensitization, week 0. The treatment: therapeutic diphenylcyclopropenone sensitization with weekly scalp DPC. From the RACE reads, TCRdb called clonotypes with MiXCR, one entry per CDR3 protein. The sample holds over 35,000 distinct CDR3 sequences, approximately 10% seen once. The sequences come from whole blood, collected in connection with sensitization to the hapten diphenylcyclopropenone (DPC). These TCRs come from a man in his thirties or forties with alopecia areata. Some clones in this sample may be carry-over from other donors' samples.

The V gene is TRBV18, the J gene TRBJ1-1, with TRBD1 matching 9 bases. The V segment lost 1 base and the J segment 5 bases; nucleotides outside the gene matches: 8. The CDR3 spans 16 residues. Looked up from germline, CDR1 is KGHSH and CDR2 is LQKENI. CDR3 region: CASSPQQGAGGTEAFF. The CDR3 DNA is TGTGCCAGCTCACCACAACAGGGGGCAGGGGGAACTGAAGCTTTCTTT.

The CDR3 region is CSARVGNTEAFF. The CDR3 DNA follows: TGCAGTGCTAGAGTTGGGAACACTGAAGCTTTCTTT. The rearrangement uses TRBV20-1 and TRBJ1-1; no definite D call. The CDR3 spans 12 residues. Germline loops: CDR1 DFQATT, CDR2 SNEGSKA (reference sequence). With 1 base removed from V and 1 base from J, the gap between germline ends came to 4 bases.